This entry is about one T cell receptor beta chain. Its specificity is unknown. From germline, CDR1 is SGHRS and CDR2 YFSETQ. This CDR3 region has 13 residues. V was clipped by 2 bases and J by 1 base, with 6 bases between them. Since all of the isolated RNA was reverse transcribed, expressed TCRB transcripts were what got sequenced. Repertoires were generated with immunoSEQ multiplex PCR, while TCRdb's copy carries only in-frame clones and drops some. The repertoire includes about 150,000 clones, less than 9.5% of them detected once, and approximately 0.87% sits in the top ten. The sample is drawn from a study of beta chain features in type 1 diabetes. Study in general: Cell yields, gender and age were comparable in patients and healthy donors. General study points: Type 1 diabetes patients had fewer VDJ junction insertions and more deletions. Any HLA-type effect on TCRB rearrangement remained unresolved here. For Type 1 diabetes patients, all four CD4+ subsets carried TCRB CDR3s that were moderately but significantly shorter.

Markers CD45RO/CCR7/CD25/CD127/CD95/CD27 served to sort CD4+ naive, central memory, regulatory and stem cell-like memory cells. The rearrangement joins TRBV5-1 to TRBJ1-2; D unresolved. This sequence was found in a woman aged 35 to 49 with type 1 diabetes. Sequenced material: central memory CD4+ T cells from blood. In DNA, the CDR3 is TGCGCCAGCAGCTTCGGGGATAACTATGGCTACACCTTC. Its protein is CASSFGDNYGYTF.